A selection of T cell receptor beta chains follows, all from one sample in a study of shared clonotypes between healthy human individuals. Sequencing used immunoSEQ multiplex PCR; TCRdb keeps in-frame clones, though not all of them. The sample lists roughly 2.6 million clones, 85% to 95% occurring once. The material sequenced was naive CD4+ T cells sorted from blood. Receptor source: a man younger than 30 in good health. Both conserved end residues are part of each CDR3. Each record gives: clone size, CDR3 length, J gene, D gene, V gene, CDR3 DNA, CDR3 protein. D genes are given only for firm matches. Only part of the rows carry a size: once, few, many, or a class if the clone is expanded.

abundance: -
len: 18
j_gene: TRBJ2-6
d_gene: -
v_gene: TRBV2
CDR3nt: TGTGCCAGCAGGGTTTCGGGGGCGCATGGGAATGGGGCCAACGTCCTGACTTTC
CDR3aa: CASRVSGAHGNGANVLTF

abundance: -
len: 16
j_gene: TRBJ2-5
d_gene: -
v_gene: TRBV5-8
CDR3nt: TGTGCCAGCACCTTAAGTAGCGGGTCCAGGGGAGAGACCCAGTACTTC
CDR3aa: CASTLSSGSRGETQYF

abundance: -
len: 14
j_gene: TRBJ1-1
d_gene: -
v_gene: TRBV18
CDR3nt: TGTGCCAGCTCACCACAGCCCTGGAACACTGAAGCTTTCTTT
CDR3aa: CASSPQPWNTEAFF

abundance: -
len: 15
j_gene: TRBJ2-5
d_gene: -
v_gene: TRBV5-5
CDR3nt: TGTGCCAGCAGCTTGGAGTTCAGGGTACGGGAGACCCAGTACTTC
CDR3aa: CASSLEFRVRETQYF

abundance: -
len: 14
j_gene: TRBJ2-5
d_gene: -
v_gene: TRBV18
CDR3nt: TGTGCCAGCTCACCGATGGTTTCCCGGGAGACCCAGTACTTC
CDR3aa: CASSPMVSRETQYF

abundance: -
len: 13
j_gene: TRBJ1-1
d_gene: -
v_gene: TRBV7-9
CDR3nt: TGTGCCAGCAGGTCACCGATTAACACTGAAGCTTTCTTT
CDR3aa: CASRSPINTEAFF

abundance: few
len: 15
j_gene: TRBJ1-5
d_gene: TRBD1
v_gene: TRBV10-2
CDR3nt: TGCGCCAGCAGTGCGACAGGGGGTAGCAATCAGCCCCAGCATTTT
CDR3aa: CASSATGGSNQPQHF

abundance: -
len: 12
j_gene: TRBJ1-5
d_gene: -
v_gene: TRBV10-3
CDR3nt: TGTGCCATCAGTGAGCCTGGAGGGCCTCAGCATTTT
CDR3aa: CAISEPGGPQHF

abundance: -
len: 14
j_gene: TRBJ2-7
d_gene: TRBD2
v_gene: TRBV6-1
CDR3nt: TGTGCCAGCAGTGCTAGCGGTTTCTCCTACGAGCAGTACTTC
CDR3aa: CASSASGFSYEQYF

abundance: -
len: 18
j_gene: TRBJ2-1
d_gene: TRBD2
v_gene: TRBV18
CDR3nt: TGTGCCAGCTCACCACGACTAGCGGGGGTATTGGGAGATAATGAGCAGTTCTTC
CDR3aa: CASSPRLAGVLGDNEQFF

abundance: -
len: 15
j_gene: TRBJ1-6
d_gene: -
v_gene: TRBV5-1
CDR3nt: TGCGCCAGCAGCTTGGATCCCTCCTATAATTCACCCCTCCACTTT
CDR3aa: CASSLDPSYNSPLHF

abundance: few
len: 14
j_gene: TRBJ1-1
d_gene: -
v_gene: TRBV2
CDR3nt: TGTGCCAGCAGTGCCAAACTTGTGAGCACTGAAGCTTTCTTT
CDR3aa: CASSAKLVSTEAFF

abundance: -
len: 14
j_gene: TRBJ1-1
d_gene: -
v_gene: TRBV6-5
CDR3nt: TGTGCCAGCAGTCCCCGACGGGGGAATTCTGAAGCTTTCTTT
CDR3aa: CASSPRRGNSEAFF

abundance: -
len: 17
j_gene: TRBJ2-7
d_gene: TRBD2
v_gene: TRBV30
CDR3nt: TGTGCCCGAGGAGGGACTAGCGGGAGTGAGGGCTCCTACGAGCAGTACTTC
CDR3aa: CARGGTSGSEGSYEQYF

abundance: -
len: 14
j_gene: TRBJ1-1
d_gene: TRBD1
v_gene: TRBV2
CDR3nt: TGTGCCAGCAGACGACAGGGAATAAACACTGAAGCTTTCTTT
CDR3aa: CASRRQGINTEAFF